This T cell receptor beta chain was captured by sequencing in a study of T cell responses to AZD1222 COVID-19 vaccine. As regards this clone: Its antigen is unidentified.

Overall study results and limits: Increases in Spike-specific TCR breadth and depth were seen after two AZD1222 doses. It should be noted that donors were predominantly white British and more often female, and clonal diversity was possibly underestimated. Reportedly, nearly half of unique spike TCRs recognized epitopes outside B.1.351/B.1.1.7 mutations.

Here immunoSEQ multiplex PCR was the method, and the copy in TCRdb shows in-frame clones only, minus some. The sample lists about 130,000 clones, over 75% occurring once. The source was peripheral blood, collected on day 0 of AZD1222 vaccination. The receptor comes from an adult in good health.

The chain's CDR3 is CSVGRQGGEKLFF. The CDR3 nucleotides read TGCAGCGTTGGAAGACAGGGGGGTGAAAAACTGTTTTTT. The chain is built from TRBV29-1 and TRBJ1-4; 9 nucleotides match TRBD1. V gave up 4 bases and J gave up 7 bases; unmatched junction bases: 4. Germline assignment: CDR1 SQVTM and CDR2 ANQGSEA. This CDR3 has 13 residues.